The 5 T cell receptor beta chains below all came from one sample that was sequenced in a study of CD8 T cells in ankylosing spondylitis. Findings and caveats of the study: Characteristic of ankylosing spondylitis blood, it appeared, was a TCR beta motif comprising about eight highly homologous variants.

No antigen is known for these receptors. TCRdb fed the 5' RACE reads into MiXCR, producing one record per CDR3 protein. This table holds hundreds of thousands of distinct CDR3 sequences, around 18% found once. The sequenced material came from blood, either unsorted or a sorted T cell fraction (not recorded which). These receptor sequences come from a male donor with ankylosing spondylitis.

This clonotype has a handful of counts. V is TRBV3-1 and J is TRBJ2-2; 9 positions match TRBD1. V trimming: 4 bases; J trimming: 3 bases; junction bases outside the gene matches: 6. The germline gives CDR1 LGHDT, CDR2 YNNKEL (reference sequence). The CDR3 spans 16 residues. The CDR3 bases are TGTGCCAGCAGCCGGGACAGGGACGCTTACACCGGGGAGCTGTTTTTT. Its translation is CASSRDRDAYTGELFF.

V and J are TRBV4-1 and TRBJ1-1; weak D call: TRBD1 (5 bases). There are 15 residues in the CDR3. Germline-derived CDR1 and CDR2 are MGHRA and YSYEKL. The V and J ends lost 4 bases and 3 bases respectively, with 15 bases between them. As DNA, the CDR3 is TGCGCCAGCAGCCTCTCACGGGGAGGGGACACTGAAGCTTTCTTT. This translates into CASSLSRGGDTEAFF.

This clonotype was counted only a few times. The V and J genes are TRBV12-3 or TRBV12-4 and TRBJ2-5; 12 nucleotides match TRBD2. Unmatched junction bases numbered 10, after V lost 6 bases and J lost 5 bases. The CDR3 has 16 amino acids. The CDR3 DNA reads TGTGCCAGCAGCCCCGGGACTAGCGGGCCAAGGGAGACCCAGTACTTC. Translated, it gives CASSPGTSGPRETQYF.

The chain joins TRBV7-3 to TRBJ2-1; TRBD2 matches at 7 bases. CDR3 size: 15 residues. J lost 7 bases, V lost 6 bases, and 12 bases had no gene match. The germline V gene encodes CDR1 SGHTA and CDR2 FQGTGA. The CDR3 nucleotides read TGTGCCAGCAGTAGGCTAGCGGTGCGGGGGAATGAGCAGTTCTTC. Residues: CASSRLAVRGNEQFF.

This clonotype appeared a few times. The chain is built from TRBV20-1 and TRBJ1-2; 7 nucleotides align to TRBD1. Germline V gene data show CDR1 as DFQATT and CDR2 as SNEGSKA (reference sequence). V was clipped by 1 base and J by 3 bases; unmatched bases: 14. The CDR3 totals 17 residues. CDR3 sequence reads: CSARVLQGELLHYGYTF. The DNA for the CDR3 is TGCAGTGCTAGAGTTCTTCAGGGGGAGCTTTTGCACTATGGCTACACCTTC.